Below are 24 T cell receptor beta chains sequenced from a single sample in a study of spatial heterogeneity in lung cancer (dated by TCRdb to 2018 to 2020). Overall study results and their limits: The tumor nonsynonymous mutation count correlated with the number of expanded intratumoral alpha and beta TCRs.

The library was made by 5' RACE. For sequencing, a NextSeq 500 was employed. TCRdb cleaned the public reads at Q25 with fastp, built clones with MiXCR and kept in-frame beta chains. CDR3 protein sequences are deduplicated, and each keeps its most common genes and DNA. The sample includes about 27,000 distinct CDR3 sequences, with around 7.5% observed a single time. The leading ten clones occupy 24% of the sample. Their target antigens are unknown. The sample's time point label, decoded: sample taken at primary tumor resection. The sequencing used lung tumor tissue, collected at surgery. These receptors were taken from a male donor with early-stage non-small cell lung cancer.

This clonotype occurred many times. This rearrangement joins TRBV3-1 to TRBJ2-3; D not resolved. The length of the CDR3 is 16 residues. V dropped 1 base and J dropped 3 bases, with 14 bases sitting between them. Per the germline V gene, CDR1 is LGHDT and CDR2 is YNNKEL (reference sequence). As DNA, the CDR3 is TGTGCCAGCAGCCAAGGGCTGGACCGAATAACAGATACGCAGTATTTT. Protein product: CASSQGLDRITDTQYF.

The sample holds many counts of this clonotype. J is TRBJ1-2 and V is TRBV6-5, with D possibly TRBD1 on 5 matching bases. The CDR3 loop spans 14 amino acids. Trimming removed 7 bases from V and 4 bases from J, with 16 bases in between. Germline V gene data show CDR1 as MNHEY and CDR2 as SVGAGI. CDR3 DNA sequence: TGTGCCAGCACCCCTACGCTGGGGGGCTATGGCTACACCTTC. Its translation: CASTPTLGGYGYTF.

This clonotype was seen at least ten times. The J gene is TRBJ2-5, the V gene TRBV4-1, with unresolved D. CDR3 length: 13 amino acids. Looked up from germline, CDR1 is MGHRA and CDR2 is YSYEKL. Trimming cost V 0 bases and J 9 bases, with 11 bases left between them. DNA of the CDR3: TGCGCCAGCAGCCAAGACACCTCCTTATCCCAGTACTTC. Amino acids: CASSQDTSLSQYF.

In its sample, this clonotype was seen many times. The V call is TRBV28, the J call TRBJ2-7, with 12 bases aligning to TRBD1. Germline V lookup: CDR1 MDHEN, CDR2 SYDVKM. This CDR3 has 15 residues. Trimming at V came to 2 bases and at J to 6 bases, leaving 5 bases not matched to a gene. This chain's CDR3 is CASSLTGTGGGEQYF. CDR3 nucleotide sequence: TGTGCCAGCAGTTTAACCGGGACAGGGGGCGGCGAGCAGTACTTC.

This clonotype has at least ten counts. The rearrangement joins TRBV12-3 or TRBV12-4 to TRBJ2-3; D remains ambiguous. The V end lost 5 bases, the J end lost 6 bases, and 9 bases lay between the germline ends. The CDR3 has 12 residues. This CDR3 is CASSPFRDTQYF. CDR3 in DNA: TGTGCCAGCAGTCCCTTCCGGGATACGCAGTATTTT.

The chain combines TRBV6-1 with TRBJ1-1; unclear D gene. Germline V gene sequence: CDR1 MNHNS, CDR2 SASEGT. The V end lost 2 bases, the J end lost 1 base, and 8 bases lay between the germline ends. CDR3 length: 14 residues. DNA of the CDR3: TGTGCCAGCAGTGAATACGTGGAGAACACTGAAGCTTTCTTT. Its protein product is CASSEYVENTEAFF.

This clonotype has a count of ten or more. The J gene is TRBJ2-3, the V gene TRBV11-2; unclear D gene. The CDR3 has 12 residues. The V gene's germline CDR1 is SGHAT and CDR2 FQNNGV. The V and J ends lost 6 bases and 3 bases respectively, with 7 bases between them. The chain's CDR3 is CASSYATDTQYF. The CDR3, as DNA: TGTGCCAGCAGTTACGCGACAGATACGCAGTATTTT.

At least ten counts were recorded for this clonotype. This chain connects TRBV11-2 to TRBJ2-1; D remains unclear. Germline CDR1 is SGHAT and CDR2 is FQNNGV. V lost 2 bases, J lost 9 bases, and 8 bases lay in between. The CDR3 length is 12 residues. The CDR3 loop is CASSLHLGEQFF. In nucleotides, the CDR3 is TGTGCCAGCAGCTTACACTTGGGTGAGCAGTTCTTC.

This clonotype has at least ten counts. The chain couples TRBV4-2 to TRBJ2-1; no clear D gene. V was pared by 0 bases and J by 6 bases, with 9 bases between. The CDR3 totals 14 residues. In germline, CDR1 is LGHNA, CDR2 YNFKEQ. The CDR3 DNA sequence: TGTGCCAGCAGCCAAGATCCCGACGGCAATGAGCAGTTCTTC. It translates to CASSQDPDGNEQFF.

This clonotype was recorded many times. The chain has TRBV20-1 and TRBJ2-3; 7 bases align to TRBD1. Germline values: CDR1 DFQATT, CDR2 SNEGSKA (reference sequence). V dropped 1 base and J dropped 0; count of bases not matched to a gene: 4. CDR3 length: 15 residues. The CDR3 region has the DNA TGCAGTGCTAGAGCTCCAGGGGGTAGCACAGATACGCAGTATTTT. Translation gives CSARAPGGSTDTQYF.

This clonotype has at least ten counts. The chain couples TRBV28 to TRBJ2-4, with D perhaps TRBD2 (5 bases). Per germline, CDR1 MDHEN and CDR2 SYDVKM. The V and J ends lost 0 bases and 1 base respectively, with 13 bases between them. CDR3 length: 17 amino acids. CDR3 sequence reads: CASSLWDARAAKNIQYF. CDR3 in DNA: TGTGCCAGCAGTTTATGGGATGCGAGGGCGGCCAAAAACATTCAGTACTTC.

By share, this clonotype ranks as medium-sized (0.01 to 0.1%). The chain combines TRBV7-8 with TRBJ2-3, with D maybe TRBD1 (6 bases). Deletions cut 4 bases from V and 6 bases from J, with 17 bases between. Per germline, CDR1 SGHVS and CDR2 FQNEAQ. The CDR3 is 15 residues long. This CDR3 is CASSSGQWGSDTQYF. CDR3 DNA: TGTGCCAGCAGCTCTGGACAGTGGGGATCGGATACGCAGTATTTT. The whole variable domain, remainder taken from reference TRBV7-8 and TRBJ2-3, is GAGVSQSPRYKVAKRGQDVALRCDPISGHVSLFWYQQALGQGPEFLTYFQNEAQLDKSGLPSDRFFAERPEGSVSTLKIQRTQQEDSAVYLCASSSGQWGSDTQYFGPGTRLTVL.

The chain carries TRBV11-2 and TRBJ2-1; tentatively, D is TRBD1 or TRBD2 (5 bases each). Looked up from germline, CDR1 is SGHAT and CDR2 is FQNNGV. Trimming took off 5 bases at V and 1 base at J, with 15 bases between the two ends. CDR3 length equals 16 residues. CDR3 region: CASSPPRGPSYNEQFF. The CDR3 DNA sequence: TGTGCCAGCAGCCCACCGAGGGGCCCTTCCTACAATGAGCAGTTCTTC.

The table lists this clonotype with many counts. The V call is TRBV20-1, the J call TRBJ2-3; 7 nucleotides agree with TRBD2. This CDR3 is built from 15 residues. Germline V gene lookup returns CDR1 DFQATT and CDR2 SNEGSKA (reference sequence). The junction had 17 bases not matched to a gene; V was cut back by 8 bases and J by 6 bases. CDR3 loop: CSRHDRTRFDDTQYF. In DNA, the CDR3 is TGCAGTAGGCACGACCGGACTAGGTTTGATGATACGCAGTATTTT.

The chain employs TRBV27 and TRBJ2-7; TRBD2 matches at 7 bases. The CDR3 spans 13 residues. Germline V gene sequence: CDR1 MNHEY, CDR2 SMNVEV (reference sequence). The ends lost 4 bases at V and 6 bases at J; junction bases unmatched: 6. The CDR3 bases are TGTGCCAGCAGTTCCTGGGGCGGGGGCGAGCAGTACTTC. This translates into CASSSWGGGEQYF.

This clonotype was seen ten or more times. The chain employs TRBV6-5 and TRBJ1-1; a weak D match, TRBD1 (5 bases). V lost 8 bases and J lost 1, with 14 bases in between. Germline V gene data show CDR1 as MNHEY and CDR2 as SVGAGI. The CDR3 consists of 14 residues. The CDR3 is CASFKGQGNTEAFF. As DNA, the CDR3 is TGTGCCAGCTTCAAGGGGCAGGGGAACACTGAAGCTTTCTTT.

This clonotype was counted at least ten times. The chain employs TRBV29-1 and TRBJ2-5; D is undetermined. The CDR3 runs to 14 residues. V lost 0 bases, J lost 4 bases, and 12 bases lay in between. Germline V gene sequence: CDR1 SQVTM, CDR2 ANQGSEA. CDR3: CSVEDRRVRETQYF. The CDR3 bases are TGCAGCGTTGAAGACCGCCGGGTGCGAGAGACCCAGTACTTC.

Regarding this clonotype: A read error is possible here, since a much larger clone lies one base away. Given the absence of the conserved phenylalanine or tryptophan at the CDR3 end, a read error is likely. This chain connects TRBV20-1 to TRBJ2-7; 11 bases are a match to TRBD2. CDR3 length: 14 residues. Germline V lookup: CDR1 DFQATT, CDR2 SNEGSKA (reference sequence). The ends lost 1 base at V and 6 bases at J; junction bases unmatched: 5. The CDR3 DNA sequence: TGCAGTGCTAGAGGACTAGCGGGGCTAAGCGAGCAGTACTCC. Translating it yields CSARGLAGLSEQYS.

This clonotype was found a few times. V and J are TRBV20-1 and TRBJ2-7; D is undetermined. CDR3 length: 12 amino acids. CDR1 DFQATT and CDR2 SNEGSKA come from the germline V gene (reference sequence). V was cut by 5 bases and J by 1 base, with 9 bases left in between. CDR3 region: CSALGPSYEQYF. The CDR3 nucleotides read TGCAGTGCTTTAGGGCCTTCCTACGAGCAGTACTTC.

This clonotype was detected many times. The J gene is TRBJ2-3, the V gene TRBV2; 7 bases fit TRBD2. J was trimmed by 0 bases and V by 7 bases; bases with no gene match: 7. Germline values: CDR1 SNHLY, CDR2 FYNNEI. The CDR3 runs to 15 residues. Here the CDR3 DNA reads TGTGCCAGCAAGGGAGCGGGAACTAGCACAGATACGCAGTATTTT. The encoded protein is CASKGAGTSTDTQYF.

The sample holds many counts of this clonotype. The chain combines TRBV12-3 or TRBV12-4 with TRBJ2-5; 11 bases line up with TRBD1. With V trimmed by 5 bases and J by 4 bases, 9 bases remained unmatched. The CDR3 runs to 16 residues. For the CDR3, the DNA is TGTGCCAGCAGTCCCCTCCGGACAGGGGGCTTAGAGACCCAGTACTTC. Amino acids: CASSPLRTGGLETQYF.

There are many counts of this clonotype. V gene TRBV10-3 combines with J gene TRBJ2-7; D is unresolved. This CDR3 contains 13 residues. Looked up from germline, CDR1 is ENHRY and CDR2 is SYGVKD. The V end was cut by 3 bases, the J end by 1 base, with 7 bases between. The CDR3, as DNA: TGTGCCATCAGTGATATGAGTTCCTACGAGCAGTACTTC. It specifies CAISDMSSYEQYF.

This clonotype turned up a few times. The chain joins TRBV7-6 to TRBJ2-6, with 8 nucleotides matching TRBD1. CDR1 SGHVS and CDR2 FNYEAQ come from the germline V gene. V was clipped by 1 base and J by 1 base; unmatched bases: 6. The CDR3 spans 18 residues. CDR3 nucleotides: TGTGCCAGCAGCTTAGATCGGACAGGGCCATCTGGGGCCAACGTCCTGACTTTC. Protein product: CASSLDRTGPSGANVLTF.

This clonotype came up many times. This rearrangement joins TRBV24-1 to TRBJ1-5; D possibly corresponds to TRBD1 (5 bases). The CDR3 loop spans 14 amino acids. V shed 4 bases and J shed 6 bases, with 12 bases lying between them. CDR1 is KGHDR, CDR2 SFDVKD, per germline. CDR3 sequence reads: CATSDTGSGQPQHF. The CDR3 coding sequence is TGTGCCACCAGTGACACAGGTTCGGGTCAGCCCCAGCATTTT.